These 7 T cell receptor beta chains were all obtained from the same sample, sequenced in a study of radiation and T cells in renal cell carcinoma. The assay was immunoSEQ multiplex PCR, and TCRdb's table has in-frame clones only and misses some. This repertoire shows 130,000 to 150,000 clones, 70% to 90% found once; its top ten account for 12%. Time point given: baseline pretreatment blood. Noted treatment: 15 Gy SBRT to primary tumor, nephrectomy 4 weeks later. The sample in question was blood, obtained from a patient whose treatment included radiotherapy and nephrectomy. The receptors originated from a woman aged 45-59 years with renal cell carcinoma.

Only one count was recorded for this clone. The chain uses TRBV6-6 and TRBJ1-4, with unresolved D. The CDR3 loop spans 14 amino acids. V lost 5 bases and J lost 1, with 8 bases in between. The germline CDR1 and CDR2 sequences are MNHNY and SVGAGI (reference sequence). This CDR3 reads CASSNGVTNEKLFF. The CDR3 region has the DNA TGTGCCAGCAGTAACGGAGTAACTAATGAAAAACTGTTTTTT.

This sequence joins TRBV6-6 and TRBJ1-1; 9 nucleotides match TRBD1. The germline gives CDR1 MNHNY, CDR2 SVGAGI (reference sequence). The CDR3 covers 15 residues. The V segment lost 4 bases and the J segment 5 bases; nucleotides outside the gene matches: 8. CDR3 nucleotides: TGTGCCAGCAGTTCGGGGACAGGGCGGGATACTGAAGCTTTCTTT. Encoded protein: CASSSGTGRDTEAFF.

The chain is built from TRBV6-6 and TRBJ1-5; D remains ambiguous. The V end lost 7 bases, the J end lost 0 bases, and 13 bases lay between the germline ends. CDR1 is MNHNY and CDR2 is SVGAGI in the germline V gene (reference sequence). This CDR3 region has 15 residues. The CDR3 DNA follows: TGTGCCAGCATTGACCGGAGATATAGCAATCAGCCCCAGCATTTT. Residues: CASIDRRYSNQPQHF.

V usage is TRBV19 and J usage is TRBJ2-2; no definite D call. V lost 10 bases and J 3 bases, leaving 18 bases between the germline ends. CDR1 and CDR2 from the germline V gene are LNHDA and SQIVND (reference sequence). The CDR3 length is 15 residues. This CDR3 is CATSSWEMDTGELFF. CDR3 in DNA: TGTGCCACATCCTCGTGGGAAATGGACACCGGGGAGCTGTTTTTT.

The chain recombines TRBV5-1 with TRBJ2-7, with 8 nucleotides matching TRBD1. CDR3 length: 19 residues. Unmatched junction bases numbered 19, after V lost 3 bases and J lost 2 bases. Germline CDR1 is SGHRS and CDR2 is YFSETQ. The CDR3 protein is CASSSPSGSGQGRTYEQYF. As DNA, the CDR3 is TGCGCCAGCAGCTCACCATCCGGGAGCGGACAGGGTAGAACCTACGAGCAGTACTTC.

A note on this clone: Germline is not matched at one junction end, which may reflect a read error. This chain uses TRBV7-7 with TRBJ2-5; tentatively, D is TRBD1 (5 bases). The germline V gene has CDR1 SSHAT and CDR2 FNYEAQ (reference sequence). This CDR3 spans 15 amino acids. CDR3 sequence: CASSLGVGSQETQYF. CDR3 sequence (DNA): TGTGCTAGCAGCTTAGGGGTGGGTTCCCAAGAGACCCAGTACTTC.

The chain recombines TRBV4-3 with TRBJ2-2; tentatively, D is TRBD1 (6 bases). Germline lookup yields CDR1 LGHNA and CDR2 YSLEER. CDR3 length: 16 amino acids. The germline V and J ends were trimmed by 4 bases and 6 bases, with 18 bases remaining between them. CDR3 residues: CASSPAWGLTAGELFF. The CDR3 region has the DNA TGCGCCAGCAGCCCTGCCTGGGGGCTTACGGCCGGGGAGCTGTTTTTT.